This T cell receptor (beta chain) derives from a study of cytomegalovirus exposure and HLA in healthy donors. Study-wide context: Earlier, some 170 million T cells were analyzed, and fewer than 120 million unique TCR beta sequences were found among them.

The CDR3 is 20 residues long. Study-wide points: Rare sequences made up most TCRs, while some public TCRs were found in many donors.

A remark on this clone: Its matching antigen is unknown. Other DNA sequences in this sample translate to the same CDR3.

The PCR was carried out with 60 Vbeta primers and 13 Jbeta primers. Authors' data handling: An analysis performed later counted roughly 80 million unique TCR beta chains (approximately 10 million of them shared). Data came from immunoSEQ multiplex PCR; TCRdb stores just in-frame clones and leaves some out. V and J calls and clone size are copied from that table; D and trimming were computed from the DNA. The table shows some 220,000 clones, with about 77% occurring only once. Sequencing input: PBMCs. The TCR comes from a boy aged 10-17 years in good health and CMV-seronegative. The rearrangement links TRBV12-2 to TRBJ2-3; the DNA was not used to check the table's D call, TRBD2. TRBV12-2 is classified as a pseudogene. This CDR3 reads CASRLTSGRARNFYTDTQYF. CDR3 coding DNA: TGTGCAAGTCGCTTGACTAGCGGGAGGGCCCGGAACTTCTACACAGATACGCAGTATTTT.